Following are 17 T cell receptor beta chains from one sample sequenced in a study of blood T cell repertoires in COVID-19. Sequenced by immunoSEQ multiplex PCR; TCRdb stores in-frame clones only, minus some. The sample shows roughly 340,000 clones, almost 90% of them seen only once. The sequencing input was peripheral blood. Every receptor here comes from a woman in her 70s with COVID-19, enrolled during active disease.

There are a few counts of this clone. The CDR3 region is CASSLAAGVDYGYTF. DNA for the CDR3: TGCGCCAGCAGCTTGGCGGCAGGGGTAGACTATGGCTACACCTTC. V gene TRBV5-1 combines with J gene TRBJ1-2, with D possibly TRBD1 on 6 matching bases. The CDR3 runs to 15 residues. Between the trimmed V and J ends, which lost 0 bases and 3 bases, there was a span of 12 bases. Germline CDR1 and CDR2: SGHRS and YFSETQ.

The chain joins TRBV6-5 to TRBJ2-2; a possible D gene is TRBD1 (6 bases). This CDR3 spans 14 amino acids. CDR1 and CDR2 (germline): MNHEY, SVGAGI. Deletions cut 2 bases from V and 7 bases from J, with 11 bases between. CDR3 DNA sequence: TGTGCCAGCAGTTACGGAACAGGGATCGGGGAGCTGTTTTTT. It translates to CASSYGTGIGELFF.

The CDR3 sequence: CASSPQGTGKYNEQFF. DNA of the CDR3: TGTGCCAGCTCCCCGCAGGGGACAGGGAAATACAATGAGCAGTTCTTC. The chain employs TRBV18 and TRBJ2-1; 9 bases are a match to TRBD1. Germline trimming cut 6 bases from V and 4 bases from J; bases unmatched to any gene: 10. This CDR3 comprises 16 residues. Germline assignment: CDR1 KGHSH and CDR2 LQKENI.

The J gene is TRBJ1-2, the V gene TRBV14, with a tentative D call TRBD1 (5 bases). CDR1 and CDR2 (germline): SGHDN, FVKESK. The ends were cut back, 5 bases at V and 4 bases at J, with 14 bases in the middle. The CDR3 extends over 14 amino acids. The CDR3 sequence is CASSEQAGIYGYTF. The CDR3 DNA is TGTGCCAGCAGCGAACAGGCAGGGATCTATGGCTACACCTTC.

The chain uses TRBV4-1 and TRBJ1-3, with D unresolved. The CDR3 has 16 amino acids. Trimming took off 4 bases at V and 0 bases at J, with 13 bases between the two ends. Germline values: CDR1 MGHRA, CDR2 YSYEKL. DNA of the CDR3: TGCGCCAGCAGCCGATTGCCGGGTAGCTCTGGAAACACCATATATTTT. Protein product: CASSRLPGSSGNTIYF.

The chain employs TRBV7-7 and TRBJ2-2, with D perhaps TRBD1 (5 bases). The CDR3 spans 16 residues. Germline CDR1 reads SSHAT; CDR2 reads FNYEAQ (reference sequence). V was pared by 1 base and J by 4 bases, with 13 bases between. CDR3 amino acids: CASSLGDRGFTGELFF. CDR3 nucleotides: TGTGCCAGCAGCTTAGGAGACAGAGGTTTCACCGGGGAGCTGTTTTTT.

This clone occurred a few times. This chain links TRBV27 with TRBJ2-3, with 8 bases that match TRBD1. The CDR3 loop spans 15 amino acids. Trimming at V came to 5 bases and at J to 6 bases, leaving 10 bases not matched to a gene. Germline-derived CDR1 and CDR2 are MNHEY and SMNVEV (reference sequence). The CDR3 bases are TGTGCCAGCAGTCCACATCCGACAGGGGATGATACGCAGTATTTT. Encoded protein: CASSPHPTGDDTQYF.

V and J are TRBV18 and TRBJ1-4; D remains unclear. Trimming removed 3 bases at V and 5 bases at J, with 7 bases between. The germline V gene encodes CDR1 KGHSH and CDR2 LQKENI. The CDR3 sequence is 13 residues long. The DNA for the CDR3 is TGTGCCAGCTCACCGGGAGCGAATGAAAAACTGTTTTTT. Translating gives CASSPGANEKLFF.

J is TRBJ1-2 and V is TRBV2; no clear D. The germline V and J ends were trimmed by 1 base and 1 base, with 7 bases remaining between them. The CDR3 consists of 14 residues. Germline V gives CDR1 SNHLY, CDR2 FYNNEI. The CDR3 DNA sequence: TGTGCCAGCAGTGAAGATGCACTTAACTATGGCTACACCTTC. Its protein is CASSEDALNYGYTF.

The rearrangement links TRBV7-7 to TRBJ2-1; no clear D gene. The CDR3 is 15 residues long. The V gene's germline CDR1 is SSHAT and CDR2 FNYEAQ (reference sequence). V gave up 0 bases and J gave up 3 bases, with 9 bases separating them. For the CDR3, the DNA is TGTGCCAGCAGCTTAGCCCCAGGCAGCTACAATGAGCAGTTCTTC. This encodes CASSLAPGSYNEQFF.

This clone came up once. The rearrangement uses TRBV2 and TRBJ1-5; D is unclear. The CDR3 runs 13 residues. Germline values: CDR1 SNHLY, CDR2 FYNNEI. V was cut by 5 bases and J by 4 bases, with 9 bases left in between. The CDR3 DNA reads TGTGCCAGCAGTATATCCCGGAATCAGCCCCAGCATTTT. This translates into CASSISRNQPQHF.

The chain is built from TRBV6-5 and TRBJ1-2, with a possible D match to TRBD1 (6 bases). Trimming stripped 3 bases from V and 6 bases from J, with 14 bases between. The CDR3 is 14 residues long. Germline CDR1 MNHEY, CDR2 SVGAGI. The CDR3 here is CASSYITGRDGYTF. CDR3 nucleotides: TGTGCCAGCAGTTATATAACAGGGAGAGATGGCTACACCTTC.

The chain employs TRBV11-3 and TRBJ2-3; TRBD2 matches 11 bases. The CDR3 length is 18 residues. V shed 1 base, J shed 2 bases, and the junction held 8 bases outside the gene matches. CDR1 and CDR2 (germline): SGHNT, YENEEA. The CDR3 nucleotides read TGTGCCAGCAGCTTAGGAGTGGTAGCGGGGGGGATCACAGATACGCAGTATTTT. It encodes CASSLGVVAGGITDTQYF.

The rearrangement joins TRBV19 to TRBJ1-2; D ambiguous. CDR1 is LNHDA and CDR2 is SQIVND in the germline V gene (reference sequence). CDR3 size: 14 residues. V was cut by 4 bases and J by 3 bases, with 12 bases left in between. CDR3 amino acids: CASSNAAIYYGYTF. DNA of the CDR3: TGTGCCAGTAGTAACGCGGCAATTTACTATGGCTACACCTTC.

This rearrangement joins TRBV25-1 to TRBJ1-2, with D maybe TRBD1 (6 bases). V was pared by 8 bases and J by 4 bases, with 23 bases between. This CDR3 spans 16 amino acids. Germline CDR1 and CDR2: MGHDK and SYGVNS. The CDR3 sequence: CASVAPVDSFCYGYTF. The CDR3 coding sequence is TGTGCCAGCGTCGCCCCGGTGGACAGCTTTTGCTATGGCTACACCTTC.

The table lists this clone with a few counts. The chain carries TRBV28 and TRBJ1-1; a weak D match, TRBD1 (6 bases). V lost 6 bases and J 3 bases, leaving 14 bases between the germline ends. Germline loops: CDR1 MDHEN, CDR2 SYDVKM. The length of the CDR3 is 14 residues. This CDR3 reads CASRSGGRDTEAFF. In DNA, the CDR3 is TGTGCCAGCAGGTCTGGGGGCCGAGACACTGAAGCTTTCTTT.

V and J are TRBV9 and TRBJ2-7; the match to TRBD1 covers 12 bases. The CDR3 contains 18 residues. The junction had 14 bases not matched to a gene; V was cut back by 5 bases and J by 2 bases. Germline CDR1 and CDR2: SGDLS and YYNGEE. The CDR3 DNA is TGTGCCAGCAGGGGCGTGGGACAGGGGGCTAGCGGGACCTACGAGCAGTACTTC. Translation: CASRGVGQGASGTYEQYF.